One and the same sample provided the 23 T cell receptor beta chains below, sequenced in a study of blood T cell repertoires in COVID-19 (dated by TCRdb to 2018 to 2020). The method behind the library was the immunoSEQ multiplex PCR assay. This immuneACCESS table, as held by TCRdb, lists in-frame sequences with V and J called but not all clones. Of the missing ones, under half trace to an unresolved V gene in checked studies; the others have no known cause. Within this sample are over 150,000 clones, with 65% to 90% of them counted one time only. The ten most abundant clones make up about 12% of the sample. Material: peripheral blood. Receptors were obtained from a human donor in a cohort sampled during active COVID-19.

The chain has TRBV4-2 and TRBJ2-7, with a weak D call TRBD2 (6 bases). This CDR3 is built from 15 residues. Germline assignment: CDR1 LGHNA and CDR2 YNFKEQ. Trimming cost V 1 base and J 4 bases, with 14 bases left between them. The DNA of the CDR3 is TGTGCCAGCAGCCAAGCCTTTGGCGGGAATTACGAGCAGTACTTC. Its protein is CASSQAFGGNYEQYF.

V gene TRBV5-1 combines with J gene TRBJ1-4, with 9 bases lining up with TRBD1. V gave up 2 bases and J gave up 8 bases; unmatched junction bases: 7. Germline CDR1 and CDR2: SGHRS and YFSETQ. There are 15 residues in the CDR3. The CDR3 here is CASSFTGGGNEKLFF. The CDR3 DNA sequence: TGCGCCAGCAGCTTCACAGGGGGCGGAAACGAAAAACTGTTTTTT.

This clone was recorded a few times. The rearrangement joins TRBV21-1 to TRBJ2-5; the table gives TRBD1 as D, unverified against the DNA. TRBV21-1 is shown as a pseudogene. The CDR3 sequence is 17 residues long. CDR3 nucleotide sequence: TGTGCCAGCAGCAAATCCGGGACAGGCGCCTTTGAAGAGACCCAGTACTTC. The encoded protein is CASSKSGTGAFEETQYF.

The rearrangement joins TRBV6-1 to TRBJ2-7, with D tentatively TRBD2 (5 bases). The V gene lost 3 bases and the J gene lost 2 bases, with 14 bases spanning the gap. Germline lookup yields CDR1 MNHNS and CDR2 SASEGT. The CDR3 is made up of 15 amino acids. In DNA, the CDR3 is TGTGCCAGCAGTGAGGAGGACTTATCCCCCTACGAGCAGTACTTC. It specifies CASSEEDLSPYEQYF.

This rearrangement joins TRBV19 to TRBJ2-7; 7 nucleotides line up with TRBD1. Losses at the gene ends were 10 bases for V and 2 bases for J; bases not matched to a gene: 8. The CDR3 runs 13 residues. The germline gives CDR1 LNHDA, CDR2 SQIVND (reference sequence). CDR3: CATTDRDPYEQYF. The CDR3, as DNA: TGTGCCACTACAGACAGGGACCCCTACGAGCAGTACTTC. Variable domain in full (rest from reference TRBV19 and TRBJ2-7): DGGITQSPKYLFRKEGQNVTLSCEQNLNHDAMYWYRQDPGQGLRLIYYSQIVNDFQKGDIAEGYSVSREKKESFPLTVTSAQKNPTAFYLCATTDRDPYEQYFGPGTRLTVT.

This clone was observed many times. The CDR3 nucleotides are TGTGCCAGTAGTACGAGACCCCGGGACAGGGCCCCTCCTCCGAACACCGGGGAGCTGTTTTTT. Protein: CASSTRPRDRAPPPNTGELFF. J is TRBJ2-2 and V is TRBV19; 9 positions match TRBD1. Trimming removed 4 bases from V and 0 bases from J; junction bases left unmatched: 18. CDR1 and CDR2 (germline): LNHDA, SQIVND (reference sequence). This CDR3 spans 21 amino acids. Complete variable domain (other parts from reference TRBV19 and TRBJ2-2): DGGITQSPKYLFRKEGQNVTLSCEQNLNHDAMYWYRQDPGQGLRLIYYSQIVNDFQKGDIAEGYSVSREKKESFPLTVTSAQKNPTAFYLCASSTRPRDRAPPPNTGELFFGEGSRLTVL.

This rearrangement joins TRBV4-1 to TRBJ2-7; D is possibly TRBD2 (5 bases). This CDR3 spans 14 amino acids. Germline V lookup: CDR1 MGHRA, CDR2 YSYEKL. V was pared by 5 bases and J by 2 bases, with 13 bases between. The CDR3 region is CASSGSPGPYEQYF. CDR3 DNA sequence: TGCGCCAGCAGCGGGAGTCCAGGACCCTACGAGCAGTACTTC.

The rearrangement uses TRBV4-1 and TRBJ2-2, with D maybe TRBD2 (5 bases). Trimming took 3 bases from V and 2 from J, leaving 13 bases between them. Germline-derived CDR1 and CDR2 are MGHRA and YSYEKL. The CDR3 is made up of 16 amino acids. Here the CDR3 reads CASSHRTGINTGELFF. The CDR3 region has the DNA TGCGCCAGCAGCCACCGGACGGGGATTAACACCGGGGAGCTGTTTTTT.

The chain carries TRBV7-9 and TRBJ2-2; 9 bases map to TRBD2. CDR1 is SEHNR and CDR2 is FQNEAQ in the germline V gene (reference sequence). The CDR3 is 16 residues long. V lost 5 bases, J lost 0 bases, and 4 bases stayed unmatched. The CDR3 DNA follows: TGTGCCAGCAGCCCCAGCGGGAGGTCGAACACCGGGGAGCTGTTTTTT. Protein product: CASSPSGRSNTGELFF.

The chain's CDR3 is CASALAGRGETQYF. The CDR3 DNA reads TGTGCCAGCGCCCTAGCGGGGAGAGGAGAGACCCAGTACTTC. V and J are TRBV7-2 and TRBJ2-5; 9 bases are shared with TRBD2. V gave up 8 bases and J gave up 4 bases; unmatched junction bases: 8. Per germline, CDR1 SGHTA and CDR2 FQGNSA. The CDR3 extends over 14 amino acids.

The rearrangement links TRBV5-1 to TRBJ2-5; TRBD2 aligns across 10 bases. V was clipped by 4 bases and J by 7 bases; unmatched bases: 10. The CDR3 sequence is 15 residues long. Per germline, CDR1 SGHRS and CDR2 YFSETQ. The CDR3 nucleotides are TGCGCCAGCAGCATGGGGACTAGCGCCTCCGGGACCCAGTACTTC. Translating it yields CASSMGTSASGTQYF.

The CDR3 region is CAWSLRDRGPYEQYF. CDR3 nucleotides: TGTGCCTGGAGCCTCCGGGACAGGGGGCCCTACGAGCAGTACTTC. The chain joins TRBV30 to TRBJ2-7; 12 nucleotides agree with TRBD1. This CDR3 has 15 amino acids. After removal of 3 bases from V and 2 bases from J, the junction contained 5 bases not matched to a gene. Germline CDR1 GTSNPN, CDR2 SVGIG (reference sequence).

The chain employs TRBV21-1 and TRBJ2-7; the table's D call of TRBD2 was not tested on the DNA. TRBV21-1 is listed as a pseudogene. There are 15 residues in the CDR3. As DNA, the CDR3 is TGTGCCAGCAGCACCCTCGGGGGGGATACCTACGAGCAGTACTTC. As protein: CASSTLGGDTYEQYF.

V is TRBV18 and J is TRBJ2-5; D ambiguous. This CDR3 contains 12 residues. From germline, CDR1 is KGHSH and CDR2 LQKENI. The V gene lost 3 bases and the J gene lost 4 bases, with 6 bases spanning the gap. The CDR3 nucleotides are TGTGCCAGCTCACCCCGAGGAGAGACCCAGTACTTC. It is translated as CASSPRGETQYF.

The genes are TRBV2 and TRBJ2-3; 8 bases line up with TRBD1. The germline gives CDR1 SNHLY, CDR2 FYNNEI. The CDR3 totals 16 residues. The J segment lost 0 bases and the V segment lost 7 bases, leaving 9 bases of the junction unmatched. The CDR3 DNA reads TGTGCCAGCACTCGGTCAGGGGGCCTTAGCACAGATACGCAGTATTTT. Translating it yields CASTRSGGLSTDTQYF.

V and J are TRBV28 and TRBJ1-2; D gene uncertain. Germline CDR1 is MDHEN and CDR2 is SYDVKM. Trimming shortened V by 6 bases and J by 5 bases, and 13 bases separated the two germline ends. The CDR3 is made up of 13 amino acids. CDR3 region: CASSDKSRYGYTF. The CDR3 DNA reads TGTGCCAGCAGCGACAAGTCTCGGTATGGCTACACCTTC.

The chain combines TRBV4-1 with TRBJ2-7, with D possibly TRBD1 on 6 matching bases. The CDR3 is 14 amino acids. Germline-derived CDR1 and CDR2 are MGHRA and YSYEKL. The V end was cut by 1 base, the J end by 6 bases, with 13 bases between. CDR3 residues: CASSQGELDSEQYF. CDR3 sequence (DNA): TGCGCCAGCAGCCAAGGCGAACTGGACAGCGAGCAGTACTTC.

This chain joins TRBV7-9 and TRBJ1-5, with TRBD1 as a possible D gene (6 bases). The ends were cut back, 4 bases at V and 6 bases at J, with 13 bases in the middle. Germline V gene lookup returns CDR1 SEHNR and CDR2 FQNEAQ (reference sequence). This CDR3 has 14 residues. CDR3 coding DNA: TGTGCCAGCAGCTCTCCAGGGGTCAGTCAGCCCCAGCATTTT. Translating it yields CASSSPGVSQPQHF.

The CDR3 spells CASSLQVSYEQYF. The CDR3 DNA follows: TGTGCCAGCAGTTTACAGGTTTCCTACGAGCAGTACTTC. The chain has TRBV28 and TRBJ2-7; D gene ambiguous. The CDR3 extends over 13 amino acids. V gave up 2 bases and J gave up 1 base, with 6 bases separating them. Germline loops: CDR1 MDHEN, CDR2 SYDVKM.

The rearrangement uses TRBV10-3 and TRBJ2-1, with D perhaps TRBD2 (7 bases). The CDR3 loop spans 20 amino acids. V was clipped by 2 bases and J by 1 base, with 24 bases between them. In germline, CDR1 is ENHRY, CDR2 SYGVKD. Written as DNA, the CDR3 is TGTGCCATCAGTGAGAGAGGGGGGGTCGAAAGCGGGCTTTCCTACAATGAGCAGTTCTTC. It codes for CAISERGGVESGLSYNEQFF.

The V gene is TRBV5-1, the J gene TRBJ2-5, with D maybe TRBD2 (6 bases). The CDR3 extends over 14 amino acids. The V and J ends lost 4 bases and 1 base respectively, with 11 bases between them. From germline, CDR1 is SGHRS and CDR2 YFSETQ. The CDR3 DNA is TGCGCCAGCAGCCCGGGGACTGCCCAAGAGACCCAGTACTTC. Encoded protein: CASSPGTAQETQYF.

CDR3 sequence reads: CAWNLAGGSDTQYF. CDR3 DNA: TGTGCCTGGAATTTAGCGGGAGGGTCAGATACGCAGTATTTT. V is TRBV30 and J is TRBJ2-3, with 11 bases matching TRBD2. Germline V gives CDR1 GTSNPN, CDR2 SVGIG (reference sequence). The CDR3 length is 14 residues. V shed 4 bases and J 4 bases; nucleotides not matched to a gene: 4.

This clone was observed a handful of times. The chain joins TRBV19 to TRBJ2-1; 8 nucleotides align to TRBD2. Germline CDR1 and CDR2: LNHDA and SQIVND (reference sequence). The CDR3 runs to 15 residues. J gave up 3 bases and V 3 bases, and 4 bases lay outside the gene matches. The DNA for the CDR3 is TGTGCCAGTAGTATGGTAAGCGGGAGCTACAATGAGCAGTTCTTC. The encoded protein is CASSMVSGSYNEQFF.